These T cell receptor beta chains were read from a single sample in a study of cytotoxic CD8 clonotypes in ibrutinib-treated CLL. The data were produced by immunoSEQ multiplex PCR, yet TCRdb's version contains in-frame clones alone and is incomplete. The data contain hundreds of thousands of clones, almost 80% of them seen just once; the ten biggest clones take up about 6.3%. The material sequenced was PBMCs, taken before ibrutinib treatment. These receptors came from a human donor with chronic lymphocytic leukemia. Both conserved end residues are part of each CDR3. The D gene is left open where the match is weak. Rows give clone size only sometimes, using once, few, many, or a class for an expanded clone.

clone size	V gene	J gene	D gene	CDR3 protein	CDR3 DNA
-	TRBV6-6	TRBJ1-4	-	CASSYRVPSNEKLFF	TGTGCCAGCAGTTACCGGGTCCCCTCTAATGAAAAACTGTTTTTT
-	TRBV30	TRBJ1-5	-	CAWSGTISNQPQHF	TGTGCCTGGAGTGGCACAATTAGCAATCAGCCCCAGCATTTT
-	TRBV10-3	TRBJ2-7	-	CAIRGRGEVYEQYF	TGTGCCATCAGAGGCAGGGGGGAGGTCTACGAGCAGTACTTC
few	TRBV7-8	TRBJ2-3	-	CASSSAGLSGSTDTQYF	TGTGCCAGCAGCTCGGCGGGACTTAGCGGAAGCACAGATACGCAGTATTTT
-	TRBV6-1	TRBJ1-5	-	CASSELGYQPQHF	TGTGCCAGCAGTGAATTGGGGTATCAGCCCCAGCATTTT
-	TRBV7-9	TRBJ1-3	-	CASSPVSSGNTIYF	TGTGCCAGCAGTCCGGTGAGCTCTGGAAACACCATATATTTT
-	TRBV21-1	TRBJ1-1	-	CASSKVPQSVFPNTEAFF	TGTGCCAGCAGCAAGGTTCCACAGTCAGTCTTCCCGAACACTGAAGCTTTCTTT
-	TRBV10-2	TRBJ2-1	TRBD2	CASSGGTSGRIDEQFF	TGCGCCAGCAGTGGCGGGACTAGCGGGAGGATCGATGAGCAGTTCTTC
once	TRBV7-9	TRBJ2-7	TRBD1	CASSLVQGAKPYEQYF	TGTGCCAGCAGCTTAGTTCAGGGGGCAAAACCCTACGAGCAGTACTTC
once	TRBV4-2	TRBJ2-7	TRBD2	CASSQDRRLGAGGRSYEQYF	TGTGCCAGCAGCCAAGATCGAAGGCTTGGAGCGGGCGGGAGATCCTACGAGCAGTACTTC
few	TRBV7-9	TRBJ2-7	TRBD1	CASSPQDRGGYEQYF	TGTGCCAGCAGCCCGCAAGACAGGGGGGGCTACGAGCAGTACTTC
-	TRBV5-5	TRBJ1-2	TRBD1	CASSLEWQGAVGYTF	TGTGCCAGCAGCTTGGAGTGGCAGGGGGCAGTTGGCTACACCTTC
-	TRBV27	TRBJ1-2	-	CASSLGEPGYYGYTF	TGTGCCAGCAGCCTGGGGGAACCCGGATACTATGGCTACACCTTC
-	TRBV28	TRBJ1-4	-	CASSLFGLREKLFF	TGTGCCAGCAGTTTATTCGGGCTTCGGGAAAAACTGTTTTTT
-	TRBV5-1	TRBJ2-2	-	CASSLSRLGAGELFF	TGCGCCAGCAGCTTGTCGAGGCTGGGGGCCGGGGAGCTGTTTTTT
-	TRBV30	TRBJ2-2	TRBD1	CAGYRGTGELFF	TGTGCCGGGTACAGGGGGACCGGGGAGCTGTTTTTT
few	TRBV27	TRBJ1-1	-	CASSFVGALDTEAFF	TGTGCCAGCAGTTTTGTCGGGGCACTGGACACTGAAGCTTTCTTT
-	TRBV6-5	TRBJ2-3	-	CASSLGTGPSTDTQYF	TGTGCCAGCAGTTTGGGAACAGGACCTAGCACAGATACGCAGTATTTT
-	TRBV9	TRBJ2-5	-	CASSVGVEETQYF	TGTGCCAGCAGCGTAGGGGTAGAAGAGACCCAGTACTTC
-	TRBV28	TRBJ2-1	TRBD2	CASSHLGLAPYNEQFF	TGTGCCAGCAGCCATCTTGGACTAGCACCCTACAATGAGCAGTTCTTC
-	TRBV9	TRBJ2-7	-	CASSVGMDYTYEQYF	TGTGCCAGCAGCGTAGGGATGGACTACACCTACGAGCAGTACTTC
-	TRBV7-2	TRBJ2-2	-	CASSLLGVLGELFF	TGTGCCAGCAGCTTATTGGGGGTTTTGGGGGAGCTGTTTTTT
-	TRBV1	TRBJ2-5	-	CTSSQGDRPPETQYF	TGCACCAGCAGCCAAGGGGACAGGCCCCCGGAGACCCAGTACTTC
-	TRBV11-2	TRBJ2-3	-	CASSIGSTDTQYF	TGTGCCAGCAGCATTGGGAGTACAGATACGCAGTATTTT
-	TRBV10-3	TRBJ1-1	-	CAISGGSGIFNAEAFF	TGTGCCATCAGTGGGGGGAGTGGGATTTTCAATGCTGAAGCTTTCTTT
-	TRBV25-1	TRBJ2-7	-	CASTWLDEQYF	TGTGCCAGCACGTGGCTAGACGAGCAGTACTTC
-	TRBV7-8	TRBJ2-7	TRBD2	CASSLAVGAGVLYEQYF	TGTGCCAGCAGCTTAGCGGTTGGAGCGGGAGTGCTCTACGAGCAGTACTTC
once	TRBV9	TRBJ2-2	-	CASSVASSTGELFF	TGTGCCAGCAGCGTGGCTAGTTCTACCGGGGAGCTGTTTTTT
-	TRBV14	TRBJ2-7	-	CASSLPGVGEQYF	TGTGCCAGCAGCCTCCCGGGGGTCGGCGAGCAGTACTTC
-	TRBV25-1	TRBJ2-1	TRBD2	CASSEWTRLGSEQFF	TGTGCCAGCAGTGAATGGACTAGGTTGGGATCTGAGCAGTTCTTC
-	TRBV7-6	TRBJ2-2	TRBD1	CASSLARQGVTGELFF	TGTGCCAGCAGCTTAGCGCGACAGGGTGTCACCGGGGAGCTGTTTTTT
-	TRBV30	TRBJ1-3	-	CAWSDGQPNTIYF	TGTGCCTGGAGTGATGGACAGCCAAACACCATATATTTT
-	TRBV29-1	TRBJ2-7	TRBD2	CSVGGGSFAYEQYF	TGCAGCGTTGGTGGCGGGAGTTTTGCGTACGAGCAGTACTTC